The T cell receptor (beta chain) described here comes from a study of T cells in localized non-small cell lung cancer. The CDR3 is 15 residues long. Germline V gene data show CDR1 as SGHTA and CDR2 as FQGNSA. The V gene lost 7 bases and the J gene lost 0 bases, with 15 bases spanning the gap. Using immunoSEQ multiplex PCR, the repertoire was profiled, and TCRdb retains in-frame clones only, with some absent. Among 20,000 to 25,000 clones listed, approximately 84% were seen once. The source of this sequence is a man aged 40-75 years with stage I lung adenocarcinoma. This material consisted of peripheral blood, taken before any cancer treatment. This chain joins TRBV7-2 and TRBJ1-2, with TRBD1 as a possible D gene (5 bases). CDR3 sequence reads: CASTSQVGPNYGYTF. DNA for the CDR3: TGTGCCAGCACCTCACAGGTGGGGCCTAACTATGGCTACACCTTC.